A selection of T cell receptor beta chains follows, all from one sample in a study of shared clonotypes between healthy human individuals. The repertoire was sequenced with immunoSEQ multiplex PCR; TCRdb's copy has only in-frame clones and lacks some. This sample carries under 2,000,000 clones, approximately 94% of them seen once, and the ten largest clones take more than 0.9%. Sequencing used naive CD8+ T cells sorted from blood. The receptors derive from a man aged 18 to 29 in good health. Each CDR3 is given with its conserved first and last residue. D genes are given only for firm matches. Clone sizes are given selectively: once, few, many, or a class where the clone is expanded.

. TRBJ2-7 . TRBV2 TGTGCCAGCAGTGACCGGGACACCACCTACGAGCAGTACTTC CASSDRDTTYEQYF
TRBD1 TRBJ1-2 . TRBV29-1 TGCAGCGTTGAAGTTTTAGAGACAGGGACCACTAACTATGGCTACACCTTC CSVEVLETGTTNYGYTF
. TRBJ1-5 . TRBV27 TGTGCCAGCAGAAGAATAGATAGCAATCAGCCCCAGCATTTT CASRRIDSNQPQHF
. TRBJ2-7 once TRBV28 TGTGCCAGCAGTTTATTCTCCCCCGATATAGCGGAAAGCTCCTACGAGCAGTACTTC CASSLFSPDIAESSYEQYF
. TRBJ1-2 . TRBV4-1 TGCGCCAGCAGCCCCGAACTGGTGGTACCTGATGGCTACACCTTC CASSPELVVPDGYTF
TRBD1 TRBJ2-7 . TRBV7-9 TGTGCCAGCAGCCCCCCCGCGACAGGGATCTCCTACGAGCAGTACTTC CASSPPATGISYEQYF
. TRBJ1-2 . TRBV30 TGTGCCTGGAGTGTAGGTGACAGCAACTATGGCTACACCTTC CAWSVGDSNYGYTF
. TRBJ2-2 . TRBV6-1 TGTGCCAGCAGTGAAGAACAGGCTCCCACCGGGGAGCTGTTTTTT CASSEEQAPTGELFF
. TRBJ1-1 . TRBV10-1 TGCGCCAGCAGTTTCGAGAGGAACACTGAAGCTTTCTTT CASSFERNTEAFF
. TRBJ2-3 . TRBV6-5 TGTGCCAGCAGTTACTCGAATAGGGGAAACACAGATACGCAGTATTTT CASSYSNRGNTDTQYF